Listed below are T cell receptor beta chains from one sample, sequenced in a study of cytomegalovirus exposure and HLA in healthy donors. The protocol was immunoSEQ multiplex PCR, while the TCRdb copy is restricted to in-frame clones and leaves out a portion. The table shows 250,000 or so clones, with approximately 84% occurring only once. The sequenced sample consisted of PBMCs. These receptors all come from a man in his late teens or twenties in good health and CMV-seropositive. The CDR3 runs from the conserved cysteine through the conserved F or W. A D gene is named only where the DNA matches it firmly. A row's size may be missing; if present it is once, few, many or a size class.

D gene	CDR3 length	V gene	J gene	clone size	CDR3 protein	CDR3 DNA
.	12	TRBV28	TRBJ2-5	.	CASSFGRETQYF	TGTGCCAGCAGTTTCGGAAGAGAGACCCAGTACTTC
TRBD1	15	TRBV5-1	TRBJ1-2	.	CASSSGTGVNYGYTF	TGCGCCAGCAGCTCCGGGACAGGAGTTAACTATGGCTACACCTTC
.	15	TRBV5-1	TRBJ2-2	.	CASSLGTANTGELFF	TGCGCCAGCAGCTTGGGTACAGCGAACACCGGGGAGCTGTTTTTT
.	15	TRBV27	TRBJ1-1	.	CASSLIYGMNTEAFF	TGTGCCAGCAGTTTAATTTACGGAATGAACACTGAAGCTTTCTTT
TRBD2	15	TRBV25-1	TRBJ2-5	.	CASSVLAGPQETQYF	TGTGCCAGCAGTGTCCTAGCGGGACCCCAAGAGACCCAGTACTTC
TRBD1	17	TRBV7-3	TRBJ2-7	once	CASSLNLGQGGSYEQYF	TGTGCCAGCAGCTTAAACCTGGGACAGGGAGGATCCTACGAGCAGTACTTC
.	13	TRBV30	TRBJ1-1	.	CAWSVGVGAEAFF	TGTGCCTGGAGTGTAGGGGTGGGCGCTGAAGCTTTCTTT
.	17	TRBV5-1	TRBJ1-1	.	CASSSGLAGVLNTEAFF	TGCGCCAGCAGCTCGGGCCTCGCCGGGGTCCTAAACACTGAAGCTTTCTTT
.	15	TRBV4-1	TRBJ1-5	.	CASSYAPGRVQPQHF	TGCGCCAGCAGCTACGCTCCGGGTAGGGTTCAGCCCCAGCATTTT
.	15	TRBV27	TRBJ2-7	.	CASSSSPWSSYEQYF	TGTGCCAGCAGTTCTAGCCCCTGGAGCTCCTACGAGCAGTACTTC
.	15	TRBV27	TRBJ1-2	.	CASSLLAGANYGYTF	TGTGCCAGCAGTTTATTAGCAGGGGCCAACTATGGCTACACCTTC
.	13	TRBV7-9	TRBJ2-7	.	CASSLATTYEQYF	TGTGCCAGCAGCTTAGCCACTACCTACGAGCAGTACTTC
TRBD2	15	TRBV7-7	TRBJ2-1	.	CASSSLGLAGDEQFF	TGTGCCAGCAGCTCCCTAGGACTAGCGGGAGATGAGCAGTTCTTC
.	12	TRBV6-6	TRBJ1-1	few	CASSYGSTEAFF	TGTGCCAGCAGTTACGGGAGCACTGAAGCTTTCTTT
.	17	TRBV30	TRBJ2-3	once	CAWSQEKLRTSTDTQYF	TGTGCCTGGAGCCAGGAGAAACTACGAACTAGCACAGATACGCAGTATTTT
.	13	TRBV15	TRBJ1-1	once	CATSRGMNTEAFF	TGTGCCACCAGCAGGGGGATGAACACTGAAGCTTTCTTT
.	15	TRBV11-3	TRBJ2-4	.	CASSLGGGPKNIQYF	TGTGCCAGCAGCTTAGGTGGGGGCCCCAAAAACATTCAGTACTTC